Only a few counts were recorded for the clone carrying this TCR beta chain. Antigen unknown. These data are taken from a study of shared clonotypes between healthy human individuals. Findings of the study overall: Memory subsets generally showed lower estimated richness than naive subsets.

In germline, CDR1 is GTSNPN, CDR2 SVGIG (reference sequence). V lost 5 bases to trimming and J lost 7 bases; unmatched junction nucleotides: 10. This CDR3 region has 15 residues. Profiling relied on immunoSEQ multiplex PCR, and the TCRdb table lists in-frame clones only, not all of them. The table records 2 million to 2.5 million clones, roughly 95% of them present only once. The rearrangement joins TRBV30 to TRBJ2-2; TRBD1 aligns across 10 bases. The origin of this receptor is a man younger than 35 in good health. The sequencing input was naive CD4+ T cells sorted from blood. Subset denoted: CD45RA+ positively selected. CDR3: CAWEGQGRSIGELFF. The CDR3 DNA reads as TGTGCCTGGGAGGGACAGGGGCGCTCAATCGGGGAGCTGTTTTTT.